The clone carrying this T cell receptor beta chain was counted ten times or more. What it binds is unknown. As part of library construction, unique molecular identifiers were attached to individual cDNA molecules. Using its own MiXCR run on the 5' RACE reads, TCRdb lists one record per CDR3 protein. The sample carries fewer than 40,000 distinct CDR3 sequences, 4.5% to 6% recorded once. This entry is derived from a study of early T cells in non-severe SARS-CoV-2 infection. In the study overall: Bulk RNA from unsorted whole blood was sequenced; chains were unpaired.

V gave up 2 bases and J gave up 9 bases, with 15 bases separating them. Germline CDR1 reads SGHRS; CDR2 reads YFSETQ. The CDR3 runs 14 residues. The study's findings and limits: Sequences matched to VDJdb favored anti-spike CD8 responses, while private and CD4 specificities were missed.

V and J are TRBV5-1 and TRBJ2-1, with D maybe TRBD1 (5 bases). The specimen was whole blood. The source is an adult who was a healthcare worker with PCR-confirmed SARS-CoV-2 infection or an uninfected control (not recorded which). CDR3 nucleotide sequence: TGCGCCAGCAGCTTTCCAGGACAAATCCGTGAGCAGTTCTTC. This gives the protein CASSFPGQIREQFF.